This TCR beta chain was retrieved from a study of cytomegalovirus exposure and HLA in healthy donors. Study-level points and caveats: Many donors carried some public TCRs, although rarity characterized most TCR sequences. The authors assumed roughly uniform sequencing depth across donors for presence/absence analyses. What was likely a sequencing artifact was a cluster of highly shared sequence variants. Compared with the approximately 700-donor mean, an Asian-associated ancestry cluster reportedly had fewer N-insertions, according to a later analysis.

This CDR3 is built from 14 residues. The germline V gene encodes CDR1 LGHNA and CDR2 YNFKEQ. V was cut by 1 base and J by 14 bases, with 15 bases left in between. As to this clone: Its antigen is still unknown.

The PCR ran on 60 Vbeta and 13 Jbeta primers. This table comes from immunoSEQ multiplex PCR, and its TCRdb copy is limited to in-frame clones, with some not included. In the table there are around 110,000 clones, roughly 80% of which are singletons. This TCR came from a man aged 25-45 years in good health and CMV-seropositive. Sequencing was carried out using PBMCs. J is TRBJ1-6 and V is TRBV4-2; D is undetermined. The CDR3 region is CASSQGTGGLTLHF. CDR3 nucleotides: TGTGCCAGCAGCCAAGGGACGGGCGGGCTCACCCTCCACTTT.